The rows below give T cell receptor beta chains drawn from one sample of a study of blood T cell repertoires in COVID-19. Sequenced by immunoSEQ multiplex PCR; TCRdb stores in-frame clones only, minus some. Seen here are around 130,000 clones, around 86% observed once, and the top ten hold 15% to 20%. The source material was peripheral blood. The receptors originated from a woman between 50 and 59 years old who had recovered from COVID-19. The CDR3 runs from the conserved cysteine through the conserved F or W. The D gene is left open where the match is weak. Size is stated for part of the rows, as once, few or many counts, or as a class when the clone is expanded.

j_call v_call clone_size d_call cdr3_aa cdr3_nt
TRBJ1-6 TRBV30 - - CAWSPLNNSPLHF TGTGCCTGGAGTCCACTCAATAATTCACCCCTCCACTTT
TRBJ2-1 TRBV19 - TRBD1 CASSIGGTGAYNEQFF TGTGCCAGTAGTATTGGCGGGACAGGGGCCTACAATGAGCAGTTCTTC
TRBJ2-7 TRBV19 - TRBD1 CASRPGDRVYEQYF TGTGCCAGTAGGCCCGGGGACAGAGTCTACGAGCAGTACTTC
TRBJ2-2 TRBV7-2 - TRBD2 CASSPGLAGTGELFF TGTGCCAGCAGCCCGGGACTAGCGGGAACCGGGGAGCTGTTTTTT
TRBJ2-7 TRBV5-1 - - CASSFRDNYEQYF TGCGCCAGCAGCTTCCGGGACAACTACGAGCAGTACTTC
TRBJ1-5 TRBV5-6 - - CASKPGLDQPQHF TGTGCCAGCAAGCCAGGGTTGGATCAGCCCCAGCATTTT
TRBJ1-2 TRBV4-2 - - CASSQTQANYGYTF TGTGCCAGCAGCCAAACACAGGCGAACTATGGCTACACCTTC
TRBJ2-1 TRBV27 - TRBD1 CASSPRTGGVEQFF TGTGCCAGCAGTCCTCGGACAGGGGGGGTTGAGCAGTTCTTC
TRBJ1-1 TRBV7-9 - TRBD1 CASSIRTGANTEAFF TGTGCCAGCAGCATAAGGACAGGGGCGAACACTGAAGCTTTCTTT
TRBJ1-3 TRBV30 - - CAWSSVSGNTIYF TGTGCCTGGAGTTCGGTCTCTGGAAACACCATATATTTT
TRBJ1-4 TRBV2 - - CASSGDREKLFF TGTGCCAGCAGTGGCGACAGGGAAAAACTGTTTTTT
TRBJ1-1 TRBV6-6 - TRBD1 CASSYTETGRTEAFF TGTGCCAGCAGTTACACCGAGACAGGGCGAACTGAAGCTTTCTTT
TRBJ2-2 TRBV30 once - CAWSVRDFRIRAGELFF TGTGCCTGGAGTGTACGGGACTTCAGGATAAGGGCCGGGGAGCTGTTTTTT
TRBJ1-1 TRBV29-1 - TRBD1 CSGGQGARISEAFF TGCAGCGGGGGACAGGGGGCGCGGATCTCTGAAGCTTTCTTT
TRBJ1-1 TRBV28 - - CASSTPQGTANTEAFF TGTGCCAGCAGTACCCCACAGGGCACCGCGAACACTGAAGCTTTCTTT
TRBJ2-2 TRBV4-1 once - CASSQRTHGGGELFF TGCGCCAGCAGCCAAAGGACTCATGGTGGCGGGGAGCTGTTTTTT
TRBJ2-7 TRBV7-9 few - CASSSPSTGTYEQYF TGTGCCAGCAGCTCGCCTTCTACAGGGACCTACGAGCAGTACTTC
TRBJ1-6 TRBV13 - - CASRRREGRSPLHF TGTGCCAGCAGGCGTCGGGAGGGGCGCTCACCCCTCCACTTT
TRBJ1-5 TRBV7-8 - TRBD1 CASTRSGGGNQPQHF TGTGCCAGCACCCGATCAGGGGGAGGCAATCAGCCCCAGCATTTT
TRBJ1-2 TRBV12-3/TRBV12-4 few - CASSLVNSYGYTF TGTGCCAGCAGTTTAGTTAACAGCTATGGCTACACCTTC
TRBJ2-7 TRBV2 - - CASSEAWARPYSYEQYF TGTGCCAGCAGTGAAGCTTGGGCCAGGCCCTACTCCTACGAGCAGTACTTC
TRBJ2-1 TRBV6-6 - TRBD2 CASSYSAGGPDEQFF TGTGCCAGCAGTTACTCAGCGGGAGGACCAGATGAGCAGTTCTTC
TRBJ1-4 TRBV3-1/TRBV3-2 - - CASSQGAGRQLFF TGTGCCAGCAGCCAAGGGGCAGGGAGGCAACTGTTTTTT
TRBJ2-5 TRBV6-5 - - CASSYSGRGTQYF TGTGCCAGCAGTTACTCAGGAAGGGGGACCCAGTACTTC
TRBJ2-5 TRBV9 - - CASSVEGGKETQYF TGTGCCAGCAGCGTAGAAGGGGGAAAAGAGACCCAGTACTTC
TRBJ1-5 TRBV3-1/TRBV3-2 - - CASSQAGYSNQPQHF TGTGCCAGCAGCCAAGCGGGTTATAGCAATCAGCCCCAGCATTTT
TRBJ1-3 TRBV4-1 - - CASSRGASSGNTIYF TGCGCCAGCAGCCGGGGCGCGAGCTCTGGAAACACCATATATTTT
TRBJ1-1 TRBV12-3/TRBV12-4 once TRBD1 CASNRQGDTEAFF TGTGCCAGCAATCGACAGGGGGACACTGAAGCTTTCTTT
TRBJ2-5 TRBV11-2 - - CASSLGLASKEETQYF TGTGCCAGCAGCTTAGGGTTAGCTAGCAAGGAGGAGACCCAGTACTTC
TRBJ2-2 TRBV7-6 - - CASSFYGELFF TGTGCCAGCAGCTTCTACGGGGAGCTGTTTTTT
TRBJ2-5 TRBV19 - TRBD1 CASSTRGTGGETQYF TGTGCCAGTAGTACCAGAGGGACAGGGGGCGAGACCCAGTACTTC
TRBJ1-1 TRBV7-9 - - CASSVQGYTEAFF TGTGCCAGCAGTGTCCAGGGATACACTGAAGCTTTCTTT
TRBJ1-6 TRBV27 - TRBD1 CASTGGRNSPLHF TGTGCCAGCACAGGGGGCCGTAATTCACCCCTCCACTTT
TRBJ2-2 TRBV7-2 - TRBD1 CASSSGTGTTGELFF TGTGCCAGCAGCTCCGGGACAGGGACTACCGGGGAGCTGTTTTTT
TRBJ2-7 TRBV27 - TRBD2 CASSPRPASGAYEQYF TGTGCCAGCAGTCCCCGGCCGGCTAGCGGGGCCTACGAGCAGTACTTC
TRBJ2-3 TRBV19 - - CASSRTSSTDTQYF TGTGCCAGTAGTCGGACTTCTAGCACAGATACGCAGTATTTT
TRBJ2-1 TRBV25-1 - TRBD2 CASSDTAGTSGTGEQFF TGTGCCAGCAGCGACACGGCCGGGACTAGCGGGACGGGTGAGCAGTTCTTC
TRBJ2-1 TRBV7-8 - - CASCPGTGRNEQFF TGTGCCAGCTGCCCCGGGACTGGAAGAAATGAGCAGTTCTTC